The 6 T cell receptor beta chains in this list originate from one sample, sequenced in a study of T cell responses to AZD1222 COVID-19 vaccine. Libraries were prepared by immunoSEQ multiplex PCR; TCRdb keeps only in-frame clonotypes and omits some of them. The sample includes about 190,000 clones, around nine tenths of them seen just once. Sequenced here: peripheral blood, sampled 28 days after the second dose of the MenACWY control vaccine. The receptors were gathered from an adult who received the MenACWY meningococcal vaccine as a control.

This clone was counted a single time. This chain connects TRBV4-2 to TRBJ2-5; 10 nucleotides line up with TRBD1. The germline V gene has CDR1 LGHNA and CDR2 YNFKEQ. The V segment lost 4 bases and the J segment 3 bases; nucleotides outside the gene matches: 11. This CDR3 has 17 amino acids. CDR3 nucleotide sequence: TGTGCCAGCAGCCTAGCCCCGGGGGGGACAGGGGAAGAGACCCAGTACTTC. Its protein is CASSLAPGGTGEETQYF.

This chain links TRBV2 with TRBJ1-1; unclear D gene. V was clipped by 5 bases and J by 2 bases, with 6 bases between them. This CDR3 contains 12 residues. Germline values: CDR1 SNHLY, CDR2 FYNNEI. In DNA form, the CDR3 reads TGTGCCAGCAGTTTGGCCAACACTGAAGCTTTCTTT. It yields the protein CASSLANTEAFF.

The chain's CDR3 is CASILSWTGGTEAFF. The CDR3 DNA sequence: TGTGCCAGCATCCTGTCCTGGACAGGCGGTACTGAAGCTTTCTTT. The V and J genes are TRBV2 and TRBJ1-1; 7 bases align to TRBD1. Trimming took 7 bases from V and 5 from J; bases not matched to a gene: 13. The CDR3 length is 15 residues. The germline gives CDR1 SNHLY, CDR2 FYNNEI. Combining the CDR3 with reference TRBV2 and TRBJ1-1 gives the whole variable domain EPEVTQTPSHQVTQMGQEVILRCVPISNHLYFYWYRQILGQKVEFLVSFYNNEISEKSEIFDDQFSVERPDGSNFTLKIRSTKLEDSAMYFCASILSWTGGTEAFFGQGTRLTVV.

The sample holds one count of this clone. This sequence joins TRBV4-1 and TRBJ2-3; TRBD1 agrees at 8 bases. This CDR3 has 18 residues. The V gene end was trimmed by 4 bases and the J gene end by 3 bases; junction bases not matched to a gene: 15. From germline, CDR1 is MGHRA and CDR2 YSYEKL. The CDR3 protein is CASSPLWVPDRATDTQYF. DNA for the CDR3: TGCGCCAGCAGCCCTCTATGGGTTCCGGACAGGGCGACAGATACGCAGTATTTT.

The gene calls are TRBV6-2 or TRBV6-3 and TRBJ1-5; D remains unclear. Per the germline V gene, CDR1 is MNHEY and CDR2 is SVGEGT. Trimming removed 4 bases from V and 6 bases from J, with 10 bases in between. The CDR3 totals 13 residues. CDR3 sequence reads: CASSSDFGQPQHF. CDR3 DNA: TGTGCCAGCAGTTCGGATTTTGGTCAGCCCCAGCATTTT.

CDR3 sequence: CASSADRFSNQPQHF. In DNA form, the CDR3 reads TGTGCCAGCAGTGCGGACAGGTTCAGCAATCAGCCCCAGCATTTT. The chain uses TRBV2 and TRBJ1-5; 7 bases map to TRBD1. The junction had 4 bases not matched to a gene; V was cut back by 4 bases and J by 1 base. Germline assignment: CDR1 SNHLY and CDR2 FYNNEI. This CDR3 contains 15 residues. The variable domain in full, completed from reference TRBV2 and TRBJ1-5, reads EPEVTQTPSHQVTQMGQEVILRCVPISNHLYFYWYRQILGQKVEFLVSFYNNEISEKSEIFDDQFSVERPDGSNFTLKIRSTKLEDSAMYFCASSADRFSNQPQHFGDGTRLSIL.